The 25 T cell receptor beta chains given below trace back to one sample, sequenced in a study of T cells in localized non-small cell lung cancer. Some clones are missing from TCRdb's copy, which holds only in-frame ones; the method was immunoSEQ multiplex PCR. The table records approximately 72,000 clones, roughly four fifths of them present only once. The sample in question was peripheral blood, obtained before any cancer treatment. Receptor source: an older female donor with stage I lung adenocarcinoma.

This rearrangement joins TRBV5-1 to TRBJ2-3; D perhaps matches TRBD2 (5 bases). Germline V gene data show CDR1 as SGHRS and CDR2 as YFSETQ. V was cut by 6 bases and J by 3 bases, with 11 bases left in between. This CDR3 has 13 residues. CDR3 sequence reads: CASKTSGTDTQYF. CDR3 nucleotide sequence: TGCGCCAGCAAAACTAGTGGTACAGATACGCAGTATTTT.

This rearrangement joins TRBV6-1 to TRBJ1-5; 10 nucleotides match TRBD1. CDR3 length equals 14 residues. Germline V gene lookup returns CDR1 MNHNS and CDR2 SASEGT. The junction had 2 bases not matched to a gene; V was cut back by 3 bases and J by 6 bases. The CDR3 loop is CASSEGDRGQPQHF. CDR3 in DNA: TGTGCCAGCAGTGAGGGGGACAGGGGTCAGCCCCAGCATTTT.

V gene TRBV5-1 combines with J gene TRBJ2-7, with TRBD1 identical over 11 bases. The germline V gene has CDR1 SGHRS and CDR2 YFSETQ. The CDR3 totals 17 residues. Trimming removed 3 bases from V and 5 bases from J; junction bases left unmatched: 13. The CDR3 region is CASSSSPVGQGAHEQYF. In DNA, the CDR3 is TGCGCCAGCAGCTCATCCCCCGTTGGACAGGGGGCCCACGAGCAGTACTTC.

The CDR3 bases are TGTGCCAGCAGTCTAGCGGGGCACGCGAACACCGGGGAGCTGTTTTTT. It translates to CASSLAGHANTGELFF. The chain employs TRBV27 and TRBJ2-2; 9 nucleotides align to TRBD2. Germline assignment: CDR1 MNHEY and CDR2 SMNVEV (reference sequence). V was clipped by 5 bases and J by 0 bases; unmatched bases: 4. The CDR3 totals 16 residues.

This clone showed up just a few times. V usage is TRBV6-4 and J usage is TRBJ1-6; no clear D gene. The CDR3 consists of 15 residues. Trimming cost V 6 bases and J 9 bases, with 18 bases left between them. CDR1 and CDR2 from the germline V gene are MRHNA and SNTAGT. In DNA form, the CDR3 reads TGTGCCAGCAGGGATATTGCGGGGTCTGGTTCACCCCTCCACTTT. This codes for CASRDIAGSGSPLHF.

The chain joins TRBV11-1 to TRBJ2-2; 7 bases line up with TRBD1. The CDR3 loop spans 16 amino acids. J gave up 4 bases and V 4 bases, and 9 bases lay outside the gene matches. Germline assignment: CDR1 SGHAT and CDR2 FQDESV (reference sequence). The CDR3 loop reads CASSSWTGPSTGELFF. CDR3 bases: TGTGCCAGCAGCTCCTGGACAGGCCCCTCCACCGGGGAGCTGTTTTTT.

This chain joins TRBV27 and TRBJ2-1; 9 bases are shared with TRBD2. V trimming: 3 bases; J trimming: 11 bases; junction bases outside the gene matches: 11. In germline, CDR1 is MNHEY, CDR2 SMNVEV (reference sequence). The CDR3 is 15 residues long. The CDR3 reads CASSFPGLAPTKQFF. DNA for the CDR3: TGTGCCAGCAGTTTCCCCGGACTAGCGCCAACTAAGCAGTTCTTC.

This clone appeared a single time. Here the CDR3 DNA reads TGTGCCTGGAGTGTCGGTAGCTACGAGCAGTACTTC. This translates into CAWSVGSYEQYF. The V call is TRBV30, the J call TRBJ2-7; no clear D gene. V lost 0 bases, J lost 3 bases, and 6 bases lay in between. Germline-derived CDR1 and CDR2 are GTSNPN and SVGIG (reference sequence). The CDR3 has 12 residues.

The sample holds a few counts of this clone. The V and J genes are TRBV5-1 and TRBJ2-5; no reliable D call. CDR3 size: 11 residues. Germline V gene data show CDR1 as SGHRS and CDR2 as YFSETQ. With 0 bases removed from V and 5 bases from J, the gap between germline ends came to 2 bases. In DNA, the CDR3 is TGCGCCAGCAGCTTGGATGAGACCCAGTACTTC. This encodes CASSLDETQYF.

This chain links TRBV5-4 with TRBJ2-5; TRBD2 matches at 10 bases. Germline loops: CDR1 SGHNT, CDR2 YYREEE (reference sequence). Unmatched junction bases numbered 12, after V lost 4 bases and J lost 3 bases. The CDR3 totals 17 residues. As DNA, the CDR3 is TGTGCCAGCAGCCGAGGCGTAGCGGGGGGTGACAAAGAGACCCAGTACTTC. Translation gives CASSRGVAGGDKETQYF.

The chain has TRBV5-1 and TRBJ2-7; D uncertain. Germline V gives CDR1 SGHRS, CDR2 YFSETQ. The CDR3 is 15 residues long. Trimming stripped 0 bases from V and 2 bases from J, with 12 bases between. CDR3 protein: CASSLEGSKAYEQYF. CDR3 nucleotide sequence: TGCGCCAGCAGCTTGGAAGGCAGCAAAGCCTACGAGCAGTACTTC.

This chain connects TRBV15 to TRBJ1-6; unclear D gene. The germline V and J ends were trimmed by 5 bases and 7 bases, with 12 bases remaining between them. The CDR3 runs to 14 residues. The germline gives CDR1 LNHNV, CDR2 YYDKDF (reference sequence). The CDR3 is CATSPRRSNSPLHF. The CDR3 bases are TGTGCCACCAGCCCCCGGCGTTCAAATTCACCCCTCCACTTT.

V gene TRBV5-1 combines with J gene TRBJ2-2; D not resolved. The germline V gene has CDR1 SGHRS and CDR2 YFSETQ. Trimming shortened V by 1 base and J by 1 base, and 5 bases separated the two germline ends. The CDR3 totals 14 residues. The CDR3 DNA follows: TGCGCCAGCAGCTTGTCAGGGAACACCGGGGAGCTGTTTTTT. Its translation is CASSLSGNTGELFF.

This chain joins TRBV29-1 and TRBJ1-1; TRBD1 agrees at 8 bases. The germline CDR1 and CDR2 sequences are SQVTM and ANQGSEA. The CDR3 has 12 residues. V lost 7 bases to trimming and J lost 5 bases; unmatched junction nucleotides: 6. CDR3 sequence reads: CSARTGLTEAFF. The CDR3 DNA sequence: TGCAGCGCCCGGACAGGGTTAACTGAAGCTTTCTTT. Together with reference TRBV29-1 and TRBJ1-1, the CDR3 gives the full variable domain: SAVISQKPSRDICQRGTSLTIQCQVDSQVTMMFWYRQQPGQSLTLIATANQGSEATYESGFVIDKFPISRPNLTFSTLTVSNMSPEDSSIYLCSARTGLTEAFFGQGTRLTVV.

This chain uses TRBV12-5 with TRBJ2-7; TRBD1 matches 9 bases. This CDR3 is built from 15 residues. J lost 2 bases, V lost 0 bases, and 2 bases had no gene match. CDR1 and CDR2 (germline): LGHNT, FRNRAP. CDR3 bases: TGTGCTAGTGGTTTGGTACAGGGGGCCGCCTACGAGCAGTACTTC. Translation: CASGLVQGAAYEQYF.

Only a few counts were recorded for this clone. CDR3 DNA: TGTGCCAGCACTCGACAGGGGGCGGTGTACGAGCAGTACTTC. Its protein is CASTRQGAVYEQYF. This rearrangement joins TRBV2 to TRBJ2-7; TRBD1 matches 10 bases. J gave up 4 bases and V 7 bases, and 7 bases lay outside the gene matches. The CDR3 runs to 14 residues. In germline, CDR1 is SNHLY, CDR2 FYNNEI.

The chain combines TRBV5-8 with TRBJ2-2; 8 nucleotides match TRBD1. The CDR3 has 15 amino acids. V shed 3 bases and J 6 bases; nucleotides not matched to a gene: 7. Germline CDR1 SGHTS, CDR2 YDEGEE. This CDR3 is CASSSQGAGAGELFF. The CDR3 coding sequence is TGTGCCAGCAGCTCCCAGGGGGCTGGCGCCGGGGAGCTGTTTTTT.

The chain employs TRBV5-8 and TRBJ2-3, with 8 bases aligning to TRBD2. The V segment lost 4 bases and the J segment 5 bases; nucleotides outside the gene matches: 12. Germline V gene data show CDR1 as SGHTS and CDR2 as YDEGEE. CDR3 length equals 16 residues. The CDR3 DNA reads TGTGCCAGCAGCGGCGGATACGGTCTAGCGGGAGATACGCAGTATTTT. This codes for CASSGGYGLAGDTQYF.

The chain combines TRBV7-3 with TRBJ2-7, with 11 nucleotides matching TRBD1. The CDR3 is made up of 13 amino acids. Germline CDR1 SGHTA, CDR2 FQGTGA. The V segment lost 4 bases and the J segment 6 bases; nucleotides outside the gene matches: 2. As DNA, the CDR3 is TGTGCCAGCAGCTGGACAGGGGGCCGCGAGCAGTACTTC. Amino acid sequence: CASSWTGGREQYF.

The chain carries TRBV5-6 and TRBJ1-5; D is perhaps TRBD1 (6 bases). The CDR3 is 15 amino acids. The V gene lost 0 bases and the J gene lost 7 bases, with 14 bases spanning the gap. CDR1 is SGHDT, CDR2 YYEEEE, per germline. The CDR3 spells CASSLAAGGSQPQHF. The DNA of the CDR3 is TGTGCCAGCAGCTTGGCCGCGGGGGGCAGCCAGCCCCAGCATTTT.

The chain couples TRBV2 to TRBJ2-7, with 10 bases identical to TRBD2. Trimming cost V 7 bases and J 5 bases; bases outside gene matches: 17. The CDR3 runs 17 residues. Germline V CDR1 and CDR2: SNHLY, FYNNEI. CDR3 loop: CASNRGSGGATVHEQYF. CDR3 nucleotides: TGTGCCAGCAATAGGGGAAGCGGGGGGGCCACAGTCCACGAGCAGTACTTC.

The chain combines TRBV11-2 with TRBJ2-1, with D tentatively TRBD2 (6 bases). CDR3 length: 12 amino acids. Germline lookup yields CDR1 SGHAT and CDR2 FQNNGV. The germline V and J ends were trimmed by 0 bases and 13 bases, with 10 bases remaining between them. The CDR3 spells CASSLDWGEQFF. The CDR3 coding sequence is TGTGCCAGCAGCTTAGATTGGGGGGAACAGTTCTTC.

This clone was picked up a small number of times. The J gene is TRBJ2-6, the V gene TRBV15; no reliable D call. V gave up 3 bases and J gave up 1 base, with 10 bases separating them. The CDR3 spans 16 residues. Germline V gene lookup returns CDR1 LNHNV and CDR2 YYDKDF (reference sequence). The DNA of the CDR3 is TGTGCCACCAGCAGTATACGGGTTTCTGGGGCCAACGTCCTGACTTTC. Its translation is CATSSIRVSGANVLTF.

This clone occurred once. V usage is TRBV2 and J usage is TRBJ2-2; 7 positions match TRBD1. Germline loops: CDR1 SNHLY, CDR2 FYNNEI. V lost 5 bases to trimming and J lost 4 bases; unmatched junction nucleotides: 1. This CDR3 is 13 amino acids long. The CDR3 DNA sequence: TGTGCCAGCAGTACAGGGGTCACCGGGGAGCTGTTTTTT. Its translation: CASSTGVTGELFF.

This clone was counted once. J is TRBJ1-1 and V is TRBV11-1; D not resolved. Germline CDR1 and CDR2: SGHAT and FQDESV (reference sequence). This CDR3 is built from 14 residues. Trimming cost V 5 bases and J 4 bases, with 14 bases left between them. The chain's CDR3 is CASSGERVSTEAFF. For the CDR3, the DNA is TGTGCCAGCAGCGGGGAGAGGGTTAGCACTGAAGCTTTCTTT.